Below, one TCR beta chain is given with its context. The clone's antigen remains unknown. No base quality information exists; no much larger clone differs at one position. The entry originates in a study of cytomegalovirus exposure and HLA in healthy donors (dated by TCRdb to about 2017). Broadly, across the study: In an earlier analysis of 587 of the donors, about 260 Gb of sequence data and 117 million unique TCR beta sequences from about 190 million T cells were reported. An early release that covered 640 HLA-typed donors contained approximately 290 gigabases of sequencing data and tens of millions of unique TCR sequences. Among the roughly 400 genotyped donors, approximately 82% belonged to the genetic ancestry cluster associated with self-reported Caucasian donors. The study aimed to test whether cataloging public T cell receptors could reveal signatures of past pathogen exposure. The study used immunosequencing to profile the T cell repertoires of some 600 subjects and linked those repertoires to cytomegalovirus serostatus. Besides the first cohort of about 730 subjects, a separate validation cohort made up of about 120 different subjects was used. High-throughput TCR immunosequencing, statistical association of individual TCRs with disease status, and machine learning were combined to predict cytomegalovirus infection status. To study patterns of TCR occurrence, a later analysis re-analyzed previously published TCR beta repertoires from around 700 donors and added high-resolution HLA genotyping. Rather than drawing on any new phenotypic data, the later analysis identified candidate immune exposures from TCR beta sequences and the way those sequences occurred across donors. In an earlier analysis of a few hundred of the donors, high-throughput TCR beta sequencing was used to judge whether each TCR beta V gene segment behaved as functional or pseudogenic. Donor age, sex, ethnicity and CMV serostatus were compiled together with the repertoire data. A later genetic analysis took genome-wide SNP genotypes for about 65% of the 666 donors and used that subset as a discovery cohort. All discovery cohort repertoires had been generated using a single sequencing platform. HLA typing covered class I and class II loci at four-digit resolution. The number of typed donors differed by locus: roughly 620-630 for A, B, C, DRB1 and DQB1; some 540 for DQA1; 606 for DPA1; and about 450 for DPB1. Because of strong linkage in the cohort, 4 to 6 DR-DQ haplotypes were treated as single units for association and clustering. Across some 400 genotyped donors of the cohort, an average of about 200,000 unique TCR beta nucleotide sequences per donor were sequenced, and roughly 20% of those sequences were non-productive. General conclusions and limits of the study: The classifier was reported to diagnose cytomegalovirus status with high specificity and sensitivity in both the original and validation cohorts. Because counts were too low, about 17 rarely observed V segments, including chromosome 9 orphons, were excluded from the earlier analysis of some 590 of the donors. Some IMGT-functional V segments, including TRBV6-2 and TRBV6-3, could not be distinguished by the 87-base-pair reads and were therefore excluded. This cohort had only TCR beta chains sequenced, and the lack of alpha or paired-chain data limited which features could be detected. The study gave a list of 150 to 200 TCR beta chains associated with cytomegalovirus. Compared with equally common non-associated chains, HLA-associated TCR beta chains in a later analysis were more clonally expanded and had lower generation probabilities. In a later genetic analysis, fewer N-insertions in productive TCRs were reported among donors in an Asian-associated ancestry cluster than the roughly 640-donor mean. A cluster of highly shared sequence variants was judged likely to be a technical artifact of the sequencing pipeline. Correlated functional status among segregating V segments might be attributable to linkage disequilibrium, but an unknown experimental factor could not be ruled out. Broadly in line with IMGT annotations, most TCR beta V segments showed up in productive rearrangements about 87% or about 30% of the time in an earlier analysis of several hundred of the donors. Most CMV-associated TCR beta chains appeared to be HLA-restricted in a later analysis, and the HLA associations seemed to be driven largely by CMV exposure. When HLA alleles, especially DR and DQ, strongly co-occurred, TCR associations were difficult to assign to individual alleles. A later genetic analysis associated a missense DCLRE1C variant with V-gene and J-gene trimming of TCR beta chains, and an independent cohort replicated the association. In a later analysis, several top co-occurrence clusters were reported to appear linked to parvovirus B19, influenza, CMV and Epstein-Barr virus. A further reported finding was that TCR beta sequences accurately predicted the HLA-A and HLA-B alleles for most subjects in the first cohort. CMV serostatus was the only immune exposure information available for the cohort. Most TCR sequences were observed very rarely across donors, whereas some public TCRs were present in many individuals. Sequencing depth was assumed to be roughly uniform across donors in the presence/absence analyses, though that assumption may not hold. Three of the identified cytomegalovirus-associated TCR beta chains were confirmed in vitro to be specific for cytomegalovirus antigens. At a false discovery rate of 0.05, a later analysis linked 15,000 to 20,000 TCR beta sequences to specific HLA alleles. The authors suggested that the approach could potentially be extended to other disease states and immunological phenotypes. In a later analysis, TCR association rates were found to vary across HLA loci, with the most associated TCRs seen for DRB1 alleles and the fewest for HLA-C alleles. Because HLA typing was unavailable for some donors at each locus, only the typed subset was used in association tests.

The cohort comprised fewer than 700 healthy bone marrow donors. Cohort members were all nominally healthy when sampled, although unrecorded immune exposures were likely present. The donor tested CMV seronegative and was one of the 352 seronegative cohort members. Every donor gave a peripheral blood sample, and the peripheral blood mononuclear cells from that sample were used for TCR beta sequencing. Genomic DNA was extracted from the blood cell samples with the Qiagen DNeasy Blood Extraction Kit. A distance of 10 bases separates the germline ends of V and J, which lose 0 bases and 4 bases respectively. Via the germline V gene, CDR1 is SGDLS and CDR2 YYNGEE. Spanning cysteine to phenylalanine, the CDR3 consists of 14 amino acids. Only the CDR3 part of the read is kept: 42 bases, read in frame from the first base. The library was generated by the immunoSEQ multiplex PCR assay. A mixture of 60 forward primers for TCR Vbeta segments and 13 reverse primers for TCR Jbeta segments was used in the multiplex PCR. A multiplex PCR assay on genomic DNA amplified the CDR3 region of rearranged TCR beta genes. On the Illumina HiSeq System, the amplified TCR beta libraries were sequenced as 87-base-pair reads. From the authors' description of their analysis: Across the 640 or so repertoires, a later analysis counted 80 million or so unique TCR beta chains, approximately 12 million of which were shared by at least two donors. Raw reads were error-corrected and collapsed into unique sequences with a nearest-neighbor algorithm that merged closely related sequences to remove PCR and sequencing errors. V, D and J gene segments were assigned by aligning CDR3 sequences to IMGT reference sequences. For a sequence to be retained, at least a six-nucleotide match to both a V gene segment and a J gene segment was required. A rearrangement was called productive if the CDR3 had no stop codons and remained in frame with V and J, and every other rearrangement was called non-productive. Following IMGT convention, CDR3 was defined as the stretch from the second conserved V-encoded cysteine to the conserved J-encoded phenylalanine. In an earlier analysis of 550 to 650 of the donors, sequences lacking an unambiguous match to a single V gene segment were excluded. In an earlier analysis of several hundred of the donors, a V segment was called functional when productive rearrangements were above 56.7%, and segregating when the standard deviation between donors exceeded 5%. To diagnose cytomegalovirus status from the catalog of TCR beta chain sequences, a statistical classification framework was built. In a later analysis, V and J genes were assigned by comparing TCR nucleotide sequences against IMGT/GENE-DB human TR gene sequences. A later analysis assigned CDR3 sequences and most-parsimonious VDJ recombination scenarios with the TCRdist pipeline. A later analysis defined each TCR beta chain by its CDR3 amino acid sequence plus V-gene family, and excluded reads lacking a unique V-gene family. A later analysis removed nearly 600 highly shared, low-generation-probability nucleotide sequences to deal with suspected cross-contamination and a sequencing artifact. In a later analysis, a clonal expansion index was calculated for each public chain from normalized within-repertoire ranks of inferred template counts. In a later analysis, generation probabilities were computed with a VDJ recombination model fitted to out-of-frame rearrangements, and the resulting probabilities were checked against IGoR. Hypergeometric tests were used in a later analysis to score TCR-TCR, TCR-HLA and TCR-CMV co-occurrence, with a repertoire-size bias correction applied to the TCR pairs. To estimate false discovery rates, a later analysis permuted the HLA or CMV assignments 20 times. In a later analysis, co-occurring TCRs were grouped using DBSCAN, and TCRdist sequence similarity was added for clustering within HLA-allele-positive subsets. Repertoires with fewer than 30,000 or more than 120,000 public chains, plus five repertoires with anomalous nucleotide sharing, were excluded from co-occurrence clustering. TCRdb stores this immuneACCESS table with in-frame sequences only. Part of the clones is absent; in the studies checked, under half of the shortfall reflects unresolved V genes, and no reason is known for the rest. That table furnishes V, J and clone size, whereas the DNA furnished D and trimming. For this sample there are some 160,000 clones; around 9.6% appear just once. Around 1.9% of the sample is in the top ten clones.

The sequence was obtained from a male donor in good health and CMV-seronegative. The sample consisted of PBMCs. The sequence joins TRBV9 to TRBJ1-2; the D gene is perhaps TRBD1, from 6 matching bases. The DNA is TGTGCCAGCAGCGTAGGGGGGCCAGGCTATGGCTACACCTTC. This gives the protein CASSVGGPGYGYTF.